This T cell receptor (beta chain) was recorded in a study of blood T cell repertoires in COVID-19. The J segment lost 0 bases and the V segment lost 4 bases, leaving 6 bases of the junction unmatched. The germline gives CDR1 WNHNN, CDR2 SYGVQD (reference sequence). The CDR3 runs 15 residues. As processed by the authors: The assay estimated nucleated cells by amplifying reference gene primers. TCRdb keeps only in-frame clones here, not all; method: immunoSEQ multiplex PCR. That table supplies the V and J calls and clone size; D and trimming were determined from the DNA. Of about 170,000 clones listed, under 85% were seen once; the top ten hold 2.5% to 3.5%.

This receptor was identified in a man in his 70s with acute or convalescent COVID-19. Sequencing was done on a sample of peripheral blood. The chain joins TRBV10-1 to TRBJ2-7; TRBD1 aligns across 7 bases. The CDR3 DNA is TGCGCCAGCAGTGTGGGGACAGCGAGCTCCTACGAGCAGTACTTC. Amino acid sequence: CASSVGTASSYEQYF.